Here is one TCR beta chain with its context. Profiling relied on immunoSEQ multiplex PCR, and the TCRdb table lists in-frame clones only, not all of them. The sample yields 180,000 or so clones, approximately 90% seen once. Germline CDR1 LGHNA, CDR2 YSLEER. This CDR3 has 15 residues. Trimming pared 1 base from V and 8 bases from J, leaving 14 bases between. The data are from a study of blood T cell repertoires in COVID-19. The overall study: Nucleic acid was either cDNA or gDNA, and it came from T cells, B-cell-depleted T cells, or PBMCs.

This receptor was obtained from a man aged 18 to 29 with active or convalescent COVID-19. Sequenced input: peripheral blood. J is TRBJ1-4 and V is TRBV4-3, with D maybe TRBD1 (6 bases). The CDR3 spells CASSQGQQGGEKLFF. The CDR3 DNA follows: TGCGCCAGCAGCCAAGGCCAACAGGGTGGAGAAAAACTGTTTTTT.